Presented here are 30 T cell receptor beta chains from one specimen sequenced in a study of beta chain features in type 1 diabetes (dated by TCRdb to between 2017 and 2018). Summary of the overall study and its limitations: Type 1 diabetes patients showed a moderate but significant shortening of TCRB CDR3 length in all four CD4+ subsets.

Library construction relied on the immunoSEQ multiplex PCR assay. The entire isolated RNA was reverse transcribed using the High Capacity cDNA Reverse Transcription Kit, and thus expressed TCRB transcripts were sequenced. The immuneACCESS repertoire file appears here via TCRdb, limited to in-frame rearrangements. These files lack a portion of the clones; in checked studies, under half of the deficit traces to unresolved V genes, and the cause of the others is not known. The sample table lists 300,000 to 450,000 clones, 9.6% of them with a count of one. The top ten constitute 0.6% of the sample. Their target antigens are unknown. What was sequenced was central memory CD4+ T cells from blood. The receptors shown here come from a man aged 25-40 years with type 1 diabetes.

This clone was seen a few times. The CDR3 sequence: CASRGGSPSNEQFF. In DNA form, the CDR3 reads TGTGCCAGTAGAGGCGGGAGTCCAAGCAATGAGCAGTTCTTC. The chain uses TRBV19 and TRBJ2-1, with 7 nucleotides matching TRBD2. Trimming took 6 bases from V and 6 from J; bases not matched to a gene: 8. The CDR3 length is 14 residues. In germline, CDR1 is LNHDA, CDR2 SQIVND (reference sequence).

This chain uses TRBV27 with TRBJ2-3; 8 bases are shared with TRBD1. The CDR3 is made up of 16 amino acids. Trimming took 5 bases from V and 1 from J; bases not matched to a gene: 8. Germline values: CDR1 MNHEY, CDR2 SMNVEV (reference sequence). CDR3 residues: CASSGQGRDGTDTQYF. Written as DNA, the CDR3 is TGTGCCAGCAGTGGACAGGGTAGGGATGGCACAGATACGCAGTATTTT.

This sequence joins TRBV7-8 and TRBJ2-7; D possibly matches TRBD1 or TRBD2 (7 bases each). CDR1 and CDR2 from the germline V gene are SGHVS and FQNEAQ. The length of the CDR3 is 13 residues. Between the trimmed V and J ends, which lost 5 bases and 6 bases, there was a span of 14 bases. The CDR3 bases are TGTGCCAGCAGCCCAGGGGGGGGTGGCGAGCAGTACTTC. It encodes CASSPGGGGEQYF.

The chain employs TRBV5-4 and TRBJ1-3; D gene unclear. The CDR3 has 12 amino acids. The V and J ends lost 4 bases and 7 bases respectively, with 9 bases between them. The germline gives CDR1 SGHNT, CDR2 YYREEE (reference sequence). CDR3: CASSQDFNTIYF. For the CDR3, the DNA is TGTGCCAGCAGCCAAGACTTCAACACCATATATTTT.

The chain recombines TRBV1 with TRBJ2-1; the table gives TRBD2 as D, unverified against the DNA. TRBV1 is designated a pseudogene. The CDR3 is 16 amino acids. The CDR3 loop reads CTSSRLAGAGYNEQFF. Here the CDR3 DNA reads TGCACCAGCAGCCGACTAGCGGGAGCTGGGTACAATGAGCAGTTCTTC.

This clone was detected many times. This chain links TRBV7-2 with TRBJ1-2; D is ambiguous. With 2 bases removed from V and 8 bases from J, the gap between germline ends came to 9 bases. Germline V gives CDR1 SGHTA, CDR2 FQGNSA. This CDR3 is built from 12 residues. The CDR3 sequence: CASSLSTRGYTF. The CDR3 nucleotides read TGTGCCAGCAGCTTAAGTACTCGAGGCTACACCTTC.

This chain joins TRBV5-1 and TRBJ2-7; TRBD1 agrees at 9 bases. This CDR3 has 15 amino acids. The V segment lost 2 bases and the J segment 3 bases; nucleotides outside the gene matches: 6. The germline CDR1 and CDR2 sequences are SGHRS and YFSETQ. This CDR3 is CASSFTPTGGYEQYF. CDR3 DNA sequence: TGCGCCAGCAGCTTTACCCCGACAGGGGGCTACGAGCAGTACTTC.

The J gene is TRBJ1-5, the V gene TRBV18; D remains unclear. The V end lost 6 bases, the J end lost 1 base, and 10 bases lay between the germline ends. Germline V gene data show CDR1 as KGHSH and CDR2 as LQKENI. The CDR3 contains 14 residues. The DNA of the CDR3 is TGTGCCAGCTCGCAAGGGATCAGCAATCAGCCCCAGCATTTT. This sequence encodes CASSQGISNQPQHF. Full variable domain (outside the CDR3, taken from reference TRBV18 and TRBJ1-5): NAGVMQNPRHLVRRRGQEARLRCSPMKGHSHVYWYRQLPEEGLKFMVYLQKENIIDESGMPKERFSAEFPKEGPSILRIQQVVRGDSAAYFCASSQGISNQPQHFGDGTRLSIL.

The chain recombines TRBV5-1 with TRBJ1-4; TRBD1 matches 12 bases. The V gene end was trimmed by 5 bases and the J gene end by 3 bases; junction bases not matched to a gene: 8. This CDR3 comprises 17 residues. Germline CDR1 and CDR2: SGHRS and YFSETQ. The CDR3, as DNA: TGCGCCAGCAGTCAAGGGACAGGGGGCGCAGCTAATGAAAAACTGTTTTTT. Translating it yields CASSQGTGGAANEKLFF.

As for this clone: A far larger clone is one base from this, pointing to a likely read error. The genes are TRBV18 and TRBJ2-3; D might be TRBD2 (6 bases). Germline V lookup: CDR1 KGHSH, CDR2 LQKENI. The V and J ends lost 6 bases and 2 bases respectively, with 15 bases between them. The CDR3 is made up of 15 amino acids. CDR3: CASSPSSVTTDTQYF. DNA of the CDR3: TGTGCCAGCTCTCCTTCTAGCGTAACCACAGATACGCAGTATTTT.

The chain recombines TRBV19 with TRBJ2-6; D unresolved. CDR3 length: 13 amino acids. Germline V gene data show CDR1 as LNHDA and CDR2 as SQIVND (reference sequence). Between the trimmed V and J ends, which lost 3 bases and 6 bases, there was a span of 6 bases. This CDR3 is CASSIWQANVLTF. CDR3 DNA: TGTGCCAGTAGTATCTGGCAGGCCAACGTCCTGACTTTC.

In this sample, this clone turned up a few times. The rearrangement joins TRBV7-9 to TRBJ1-1; D remains unclear. The V gene's germline CDR1 is SEHNR and CDR2 FQNEAQ (reference sequence). CDR3 size: 13 residues. Trimming stripped 5 bases from V and 2 bases from J, with 9 bases between. The CDR3 DNA reads as TGTGCCAGCAGCCCCAGACGCAACACTGAAGCTTTCTTT. It translates to CASSPRRNTEAFF.

Only a few counts were recorded for this clone. In nucleotides, the CDR3 is TGCGCCAGCAGCCAAGATCAGAACTGGGGAGCTACCTACGAGCAGTACTTC. Translated: CASSQDQNWGATYEQYF. V usage is TRBV4-3 and J usage is TRBJ2-7, with D tentatively TRBD2 (5 bases). V was cut by 0 bases and J by 2 bases, with 17 bases left in between. The CDR3 sequence is 17 residues long. CDR1 LGHNA and CDR2 YSLEER come from the germline V gene.

The sample holds many counts of this clone. The chain recombines TRBV10-3 with TRBJ2-1; weak D call: TRBD1 (7 bases). Germline assignment: CDR1 ENHRY and CDR2 SYGVKD. The CDR3 is 14 residues long. V lost 0 bases and J lost 9, with 12 bases in between. The CDR3: CAISESAGGGEQFF. The CDR3 region has the DNA TGTGCCATCAGTGAGTCCGCAGGGGGAGGTGAGCAGTTCTTC.

The chain carries TRBV11-2 and TRBJ2-7; 8 positions agree with TRBD2. Germline lookup yields CDR1 SGHAT and CDR2 FQNNGV. The V and J ends lost 5 bases and 6 bases, in that order; junction bases with no gene match: 12. The CDR3 loop spans 15 amino acids. CDR3 sequence: CASSPSSGSVGEQYF. Here the CDR3 DNA reads TGTGCCAGCAGCCCCTCCAGCGGGAGTGTGGGCGAGCAGTACTTC.

This clone was seen a handful of times. Within the sample, other DNA sequences also encode this same CDR3. This chain uses TRBV27 with TRBJ1-1; D remains ambiguous. The ends were cut back, 4 bases at V and 1 base at J, with 7 bases in the middle. CDR3 length: 13 residues. From germline, CDR1 is MNHEY and CDR2 SMNVEV (reference sequence). This CDR3 is CASSWNSNTEAFF. DNA for the CDR3: TGTGCCAGCAGTTGGAATTCGAACACTGAAGCTTTCTTT.

This rearrangement joins TRBV28 to TRBJ2-1; the D call may be TRBD1 or TRBD2 (5 bases each). The CDR3 covers 14 residues. The germline CDR1 and CDR2 sequences are MDHEN and SYDVKM. Trimming cost V 10 bases and J 7 bases, with 20 bases left between them. The CDR3 loop is CATLGSWGRNEQFF. The CDR3 nucleotides read TGTGCCACACTCGGATCGTGGGGACGGAATGAGCAGTTCTTC.

This clone turned up a few times. J is TRBJ2-5 and V is TRBV2; TRBD2 agrees at 11 bases. The CDR3 loop spans 15 amino acids. After removal of 7 bases from V and 5 bases from J, the junction contained 9 bases not matched to a gene. Germline loops: CDR1 SNHLY, CDR2 FYNNEI. CDR3 bases: TGTGCCAGCATCATCGGACTAGCGGGTGGGGAGACCCAGTACTTC. This sequence encodes CASIIGLAGGETQYF. Complete variable domain (other parts from reference TRBV2 and TRBJ2-5): EPEVTQTPSHQVTQMGQEVILRCVPISNHLYFYWYRQILGQKVEFLVSFYNNEISEKSEIFDDQFSVERPDGSNFTLKIRSTKLEDSAMYFCASIIGLAGGETQYFGPGTRLLVL.

In its sample, this clone was seen a few times. The chain has TRBV6-1 and TRBJ2-5; perhaps TRBD2 as D (5 bases). The CDR3 totals 14 residues. The germline gives CDR1 MNHNS, CDR2 SASEGT. V was pared by 0 bases and J by 5 bases, with 10 bases between. The CDR3 protein is CASSEAGPGETQYF. In DNA form, the CDR3 reads TGTGCCAGCAGTGAAGCGGGCCCGGGGGAGACCCAGTACTTC.

This clone was counted only a few times. The J gene is TRBJ2-3, the V gene TRBV5-1; 9 positions agree with TRBD2. CDR3 length: 16 residues. V dropped 0 bases and J dropped 3; count of bases not matched to a gene: 5. Germline values: CDR1 SGHRS, CDR2 YFSETQ. This CDR3 reads CASSLGASGITDTQYF. In DNA form, the CDR3 reads TGCGCCAGCAGCTTGGGGGCTAGCGGGATAACAGATACGCAGTATTTT.

V gene TRBV10-3 combines with J gene TRBJ2-5; D ambiguous. Trimming removed 1 base at V and 5 bases at J, with 2 bases between. The CDR3 runs 11 residues. Germline CDR1 and CDR2: ENHRY and SYGVKD. DNA of the CDR3: TGTGCCATCAGTGAGTTCGAGACCCAGTACTTC. Its translation: CAISEFETQYF.

This clone was seen a few times. This chain joins TRBV7-2 and TRBJ1-2; D remains ambiguous. From germline, CDR1 is SGHTA and CDR2 FQGNSA. Trimming took 1 base from V and 0 from J, leaving 12 bases between them. This CDR3 has 16 amino acids. CDR3 sequence (DNA): TGTGCCAGCAGCTTAGAGTTCGGCAGGACTAACTATGGCTACACCTTC. It encodes CASSLEFGRTNYGYTF.

This clone showed up many times. The V gene is TRBV28, the J gene TRBJ1-2; TRBD1 aligns across 11 bases. This CDR3 is 15 amino acids long. CDR1 and CDR2 (germline): MDHEN, SYDVKM. V shed 6 bases and J 3 bases; nucleotides not matched to a gene: 6. The CDR3 is CASSGPGQGDYGYTF. DNA for the CDR3: TGTGCCAGCAGCGGTCCGGGACAGGGGGACTATGGCTACACCTTC.

The chain recombines TRBV10-1 with TRBJ1-1; D gene unclear. The CDR3 length is 13 residues. Germline V CDR1 and CDR2: WNHNN, SYGVQD (reference sequence). V was pared by 4 bases and J by 1 base, with 7 bases between. CDR3 DNA sequence: TGCGCCAGCAGTGTTGACCGGAACACTGAAGCTTTCTTT. This sequence encodes CASSVDRNTEAFF.

On this clone itself: Just one base apart from a much larger clone, this may be a read error. This chain joins TRBV7-9 and TRBJ2-5; D perhaps matches TRBD1 (6 bases). Matching the DNA end better, TRBJ2-7 makes the J call doubtful. Germline values: CDR1 SEHNR, CDR2 FQNEAQ (reference sequence). The CDR3 runs to 12 residues. CDR3: CASSAQGYEQYF. CDR3 nucleotide sequence: TGTGCCAGCAGCGCACAGGGCTACGAGCAGTACTTC.

This chain links TRBV29-1 with TRBJ2-3; a weak D match, TRBD2 (5 bases). CDR1 SQVTM and CDR2 ANQGSEA come from the germline V gene. V lost 6 bases and J lost 1, with 11 bases in between. The CDR3 spans 13 residues. The CDR3 DNA reads TGCAGCGTAACCGGGGATGGCACAGATACGCAGTATTTT. It is translated as CSVTGDGTDTQYF.

Comments on this clone: A much larger clonotype is one base distant, so this may be a read error. The V and J genes are TRBV2 and TRBJ2-1, with D uncertain. The CDR3 has 15 amino acids. V was trimmed by 5 bases and J by 0 bases, leaving 11 bases between them. CDR1 is SNHLY, CDR2 FYNNEI, per germline. CDR3 sequence reads: CASSIGTASYNEQFF. The CDR3 DNA follows: TGTGCCAGCAGTATTGGCACCGCCTCCTACAATGAGCAGTTCTTC.

There are a few counts of this clone. The chain links TRBV28 to TRBJ2-3; D is possibly TRBD2 (5 bases). CDR3 size: 15 residues. Trimming took 10 bases from V and 1 from J, leaving 18 bases between them. CDR1 MDHEN and CDR2 SYDVKM come from the germline V gene. CDR3 nucleotides: TGTGCCATTGGGAGCGGAGAGGGAGGCACAGATACGCAGTATTTT. Amino acid sequence: CAIGSGEGGTDTQYF.

The V gene is TRBV10-3, the J gene TRBJ1-1; D remains ambiguous. Trimming left V 2 bases short and J 0 bases short, with 7 bases between. Germline assignment: CDR1 ENHRY and CDR2 SYGVKD. The CDR3 consists of 14 residues. CDR3 sequence: CAISEGLMNTEAFF. Written as DNA, the CDR3 is TGTGCCATCAGTGAGGGCCTCATGAACACTGAAGCTTTCTTT.

This clone was picked up a small number of times. V gene TRBV18 combines with J gene TRBJ1-3; D gene uncertain. This CDR3 comprises 16 residues. In germline, CDR1 is KGHSH, CDR2 LQKENI. V was shortened by 1 base and J by 3 bases, with 13 bases between the two germline ends. The CDR3 is CASSPQKGSFGNTIYF. DNA of the CDR3: TGTGCCAGCTCACCACAAAAGGGATCATTTGGAAACACCATATATTTT.